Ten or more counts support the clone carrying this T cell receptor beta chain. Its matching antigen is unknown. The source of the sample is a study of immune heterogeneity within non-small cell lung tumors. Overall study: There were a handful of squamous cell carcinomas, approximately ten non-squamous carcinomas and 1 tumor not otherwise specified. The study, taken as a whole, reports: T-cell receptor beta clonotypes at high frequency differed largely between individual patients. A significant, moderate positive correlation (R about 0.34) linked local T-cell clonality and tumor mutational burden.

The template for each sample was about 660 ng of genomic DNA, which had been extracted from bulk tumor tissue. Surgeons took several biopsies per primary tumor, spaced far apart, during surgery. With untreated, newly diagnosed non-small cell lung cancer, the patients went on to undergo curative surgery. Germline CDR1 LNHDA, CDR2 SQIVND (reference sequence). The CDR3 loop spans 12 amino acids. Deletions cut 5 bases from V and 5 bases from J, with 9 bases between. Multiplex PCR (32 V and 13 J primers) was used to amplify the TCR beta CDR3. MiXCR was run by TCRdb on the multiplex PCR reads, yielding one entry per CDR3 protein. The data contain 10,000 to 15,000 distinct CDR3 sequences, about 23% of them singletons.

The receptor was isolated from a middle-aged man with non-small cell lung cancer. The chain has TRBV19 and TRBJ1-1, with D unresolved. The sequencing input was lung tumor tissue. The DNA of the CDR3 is TGTGCCAGTAGTGAGTTGGGAACTGAAGCTTTCTTT. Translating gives CASSELGTEAFF.